The entry that follows covers one TCR beta chain sequence. This record comes from a study of blood T cell repertoires in COVID-19. Whole-study context: Whether acute or convalescent, the COVID-19 samples came from the United States, Italy and Spain.

Participants reported their clinical history, and cohort assignment relied on those reports. Within 2 weeks of study entry, exposed participants had contacted a PCR-confirmed or clinician-diagnosed COVID-19 case. Generated by immunoSEQ multiplex PCR, the TCRdb table keeps only in-frame clones and is missing some. This table has roughly 200,000 clones, approximately 86% appearing once. The sequence was obtained from a woman in her thirties who had been exposed to COVID-19. The sequencing input was PBMCs or T cells enriched from blood (not recorded which).

CDR3 sequence: CASSLRVYNSPLHF. CDR3 in DNA: TGTGCCAGCAGTTTACGGGTCTATAATTCACCCCTCCACTTT. V usage is TRBV27 and J usage is TRBJ1-6, with D unresolved. V lost 2 bases and J 3 bases, leaving 5 bases between the germline ends. Germline assignment: CDR1 MNHEY and CDR2 SMNVEV (reference sequence). The CDR3 length is 14 residues.